This T cell receptor beta chain stems from a study of cytomegalovirus exposure and HLA in healthy donors. Study-wide points: Per a prior analysis, the majority of TCR beta V segments were productive roughly 87% or roughly 30% of the time. Analysis was carried out at a later point, and it linked a missense DCLRE1C variant to TCR beta V- and J-gene trimming. Sequencing had likely introduced a cluster of highly shared sequence variants as an artifact.

The CDR3 spans 19 residues. CDR1 and CDR2 (germline): SGHAT, FQNNGV. With 5 bases clipped from V and 0 bases from J, the junction kept 11 bases outside the gene matches. Both 60 Vbeta primers and 13 Jbeta primers went into the PCR. Data came from immunoSEQ multiplex PCR; TCRdb stores just in-frame clones and leaves some out. The sample contains over 150,000 clones, 85% of which appear only once. About this clone itself: The antigen remains unidentified.

This receptor was taken from a boy aged 2 to 10 in good health and CMV-seronegative. Sequencing was done on a sample of PBMCs. The chain carries TRBV11-2 and TRBJ2-6, with 9 positions matching TRBD1. CDR3: CASSPGQGGRGSGANVLTF. Here the CDR3 DNA reads TGTGCCAGCAGCCCGGGACAGGGAGGGAGGGGCTCTGGGGCCAACGTCCTGACTTTC.